The 26 T cell receptor beta chains below come from one sample, sequenced in a study of CD8 T cells in Susac syndrome. RNA, at about 0.45 to 1 ug, was reverse transcribed with random hexamers. TCRdb reprocessed the immunoSEQ multiplex PCR reads with MiXCR, giving one entry per CDR3 protein. The table lists about 69,000 distinct CDR3 sequences, over 90% of them singletons. Sample: CD8+ T cells from PBMCs. The receptors here all came from a human donor in good health.

V and J are TRBV29-1 and TRBJ2-7, with D unresolved. V dropped 3 bases and J dropped 0 bases, with 15 bases sitting between them. Germline V lookup: CDR1 SQVTM, CDR2 ANQGSEA. The CDR3 contains 15 residues. CDR3 residues: CSVDQGIGGSYEQYF. The CDR3 DNA reads TGCAGCGTTGATCAAGGGATCGGCGGCTCCTACGAGCAGTACTTC.

The V and J genes are TRBV7-8 and TRBJ1-2; TRBD1 might be the D (5 bases). Trimming removed 1 base at V and 5 bases at J, with 14 bases between. The germline V gene has CDR1 SGHVS and CDR2 FQNEAQ. The CDR3 extends over 15 amino acids. As DNA, the CDR3 is TGTGCCAGCAGCTTAGGTGGGGTAGGGACGTATGGCTACACCTTC. This codes for CASSLGGVGTYGYTF.

The rearrangement links TRBV29-1 to TRBJ2-2; D remains unclear. The length of the CDR3 is 15 residues. Looked up from germline, CDR1 is SQVTM and CDR2 is ANQGSEA. The germline V and J ends were trimmed by 5 bases and 1 base, with 14 bases remaining between them. The CDR3 sequence: CSVILRTENTGELFF. For the CDR3, the DNA is TGCAGCGTTATCCTTAGGACCGAGAACACCGGGGAGCTGTTTTTT.

The chain links TRBV6-6 to TRBJ1-1; the D is unclear. Looked up from germline, CDR1 is MNHNY and CDR2 is SVGAGI (reference sequence). Trimming removed 6 bases at V and 1 base at J, with 6 bases between. The length of the CDR3 is 12 residues. CDR3 protein: CASRATNTEAFF. As DNA, the CDR3 is TGTGCCAGCAGAGCAACGAACACTGAAGCTTTCTTT.

This rearrangement joins TRBV9 to TRBJ2-3; D may be TRBD1 (5 bases). The V end was cut by 3 bases, the J end by 2 bases, with 19 bases between. Germline V lookup: CDR1 SGDLS, CDR2 YYNGEE. The CDR3 is made up of 17 amino acids. The CDR3 DNA follows: TGTGCCAGCAGCGCTCACCAACGGGTCAGGGCCACAGATACGCAGTATTTT. Its protein is CASSAHQRVRATDTQYF.

V usage is TRBV15 and J usage is TRBJ2-7, with 14 bases lining up with TRBD2. The CDR3 length is 17 residues. The trim removed 3 bases at V and 4 bases at J, leaving 8 bases unmatched. Germline V gene data show CDR1 as LNHNV and CDR2 as YYDKDF (reference sequence). DNA of the CDR3: TGTGCCACCAGCAGTCAAGCCGGGACTAGCGGGGGTTACGAGCAGTACTTC. This codes for CATSSQAGTSGGYEQYF.

The V gene is TRBV9, the J gene TRBJ2-7, with a possible D match to TRBD2 (7 bases). CDR1 is SGDLS and CDR2 is YYNGEE in the germline V gene. V lost 1 base, J lost 0 bases, and 11 bases lay in between. The CDR3 totals 15 residues. The DNA for the CDR3 is TGTGCCAGCAGCGTAACGGGGGGCCCCTCCTACGAGCAGTACTTC. This gives the protein CASSVTGGPSYEQYF. The full variable domain, with the rest looked up from reference TRBV9 and TRBJ2-7, is DSGVTQTPKHLITATGQRVTLRCSPRSGDLSVYWYQQSLDQGLQFLIQYYNGEERAKGNILERFSAQQFPDLHSELNLSSLELGDSALYFCASSVTGGPSYEQYFGPGTRLTVT.

The chain joins TRBV5-1 to TRBJ1-2; the D gene is possibly TRBD1 (5 bases). The germline CDR1 and CDR2 sequences are SGHRS and YFSETQ. The length of the CDR3 is 15 residues. V was shortened by 2 bases and J by 4 bases, with 15 bases between the two germline ends. CDR3 nucleotides: TGCGCCAGCAGCTTCGACGGGGGATCTAGCTATGGCTACACCTTC. This encodes CASSFDGGSSYGYTF.

This clonotype was seen a single time. The chain carries TRBV11-2 and TRBJ2-2; D unresolved. V shed 8 bases and J shed 6 bases, with 7 bases lying between them. The germline gives CDR1 SGHAT, CDR2 FQNNGV. The CDR3 sequence is 11 residues long. CDR3 sequence (DNA): TGTGCCAGCCTAGTATCCGGGGAGCTGTTTTTT. Translation gives CASLVSGELFF.

The chain uses TRBV6-5 and TRBJ1-2, with a weak D call TRBD1 (5 bases). Trimming pared 4 bases from V and 0 bases from J, leaving 12 bases between. This CDR3 is built from 15 residues. Germline values: CDR1 MNHEY, CDR2 SVGAGI. The CDR3 sequence is CASSLTGHANYGYTF. CDR3 coding DNA: TGTGCCAGCAGTTTAACAGGTCACGCTAACTATGGCTACACCTTC.

The rearrangement links TRBV29-1 to TRBJ2-3, with D perhaps matching TRBD1 or TRBD2 (5 bases each). Germline V gene lookup returns CDR1 SQVTM and CDR2 ANQGSEA. The V gene lost 3 bases and the J gene lost 1 base, with 5 bases spanning the gap. The CDR3 is made up of 12 amino acids. CDR3 in DNA: TGCAGCGTTGAGGGGGGCACAGATACGCAGTATTTT. Its protein is CSVEGGTDTQYF.

This chain uses TRBV29-1 with TRBJ1-3; 7 bases align to TRBD1. Trimming cost V 3 bases and J 4 bases; bases outside gene matches: 6. Germline CDR1 SQVTM, CDR2 ANQGSEA. The length of the CDR3 is 14 residues. The CDR3: CSVELTGKGNTIYF. Written as DNA, the CDR3 is TGCAGCGTTGAGCTGACAGGGAAAGGAAACACCATATATTTT.

This clonotype was counted a single time. The V gene is TRBV28, the J gene TRBJ2-7; weak D call: TRBD2 (6 bases). V gave up 6 bases and J gave up 3 bases, with 21 bases separating them. This CDR3 contains 16 residues. Germline V lookup: CDR1 MDHEN, CDR2 SYDVKM. The CDR3 DNA follows: TGTGCCAGCAGCCCGGAGGGTGGGTCCTTCCTCTACGAGCAGTACTTC. This translates into CASSPEGGSFLYEQYF.

The chain carries TRBV28 and TRBJ2-3, with D unclear. CDR3 length equals 14 residues. From germline, CDR1 is MDHEN and CDR2 SYDVKM. The germline V and J ends were trimmed by 2 bases and 0 bases, with 6 bases remaining between them. This chain's CDR3 is CASSLAGSTDTQYF. Here the CDR3 DNA reads TGTGCCAGCAGTTTAGCCGGGAGCACAGATACGCAGTATTTT.

The chain employs TRBV7-9 and TRBJ1-6; D unclear. The CDR3 is 12 residues long. Per germline, CDR1 SEHNR and CDR2 FQNEAQ (reference sequence). Trimming removed 6 bases from V and 9 bases from J, with 9 bases in between. Here the CDR3 DNA reads TGTGCCAGCAGTGCAGGTTCTTCACCCCTCCACTTT. It specifies CASSAGSSPLHF.

The chain carries TRBV13 and TRBJ2-7, with D unclear. V lost 5 bases and J 0 bases, leaving 11 bases between the germline ends. Germline CDR1 PRHDT, CDR2 FYEKMQ (reference sequence). The CDR3 covers 14 residues. For the CDR3, the DNA is TGTGCCAGCAGCCCTGACACCAGCTCCTACGAGCAGTACTTC. As protein: CASSPDTSSYEQYF.

The rearrangement uses TRBV4-1 and TRBJ1-5, with 10 nucleotides matching TRBD1. The CDR3 length is 15 residues. V dropped 2 bases and J dropped 6; count of bases not matched to a gene: 4. Germline CDR1 is MGHRA and CDR2 is YSYEKL. This CDR3 is CASSQWDRGGQPQHF. DNA for the CDR3: TGCGCCAGCAGCCAATGGGACAGGGGCGGTCAGCCCCAGCATTTT.

The CDR3, as DNA: TGTGCCAGCAGCGCCCGATTGGGTAGCAATCAGCCCCAGCATTTT. Amino acid sequence: CASSARLGSNQPQHF. The gene calls are TRBV13 and TRBJ1-5, with D hard to call. The germline gives CDR1 PRHDT, CDR2 FYEKMQ (reference sequence). The CDR3 loop spans 15 amino acids. Between the trimmed V and J ends, which lost 5 bases and 0 bases, there was a span of 11 bases. The entire variable domain, with the rest obtained from reference TRBV13 and TRBJ1-5, is as follows: AAGVIQSPRHLIKEKRETATLKCYPIPRHDTVYWYQQGPGQDPQFLISFYEKMQSDKGSIPDRFSAQQFSDYHSELNMSSLELGDSALYFCASSARLGSNQPQHFGDGTRLSIL.

The chain couples TRBV28 to TRBJ2-7; D is unclear. Germline lookup yields CDR1 MDHEN and CDR2 SYDVKM. V was pared by 4 bases and J by 3 bases, with 13 bases between. This CDR3 is built from 14 residues. The CDR3 region is CASSSPGGGYEQYF. The CDR3 DNA sequence: TGTGCCAGCAGTTCCCCCGGTGGCGGCTACGAGCAGTACTTC. Based on the CDR3 plus reference TRBV28 and TRBJ2-7, the full variable domain is DVKVTQSSRYLVKRTGEKVFLECVQDMDHENMFWYRQDPGLGLRLIYFSYDVKMKEKGDIPEGYSVSREKKERFSLILESASTNQTSMYLCASSSPGGGYEQYFGPGTRLTVT.

The chain carries TRBV13 and TRBJ2-7, with no clear D. This CDR3 region has 12 residues. Germline CDR1 PRHDT, CDR2 FYEKMQ (reference sequence). V was clipped by 1 base and J by 4 bases, with 5 bases between them. CDR3 bases: TGTGCCAGCAGCTTAGAAGGGTACGAGCAGTACTTC. This gives the protein CASSLEGYEQYF.

V usage is TRBV6-1 and J usage is TRBJ2-7; D remains ambiguous. Germline V gene data show CDR1 as MNHNS and CDR2 as SASEGT. V lost 7 bases and J 0 bases, leaving 10 bases between the germline ends. The CDR3 length is 13 residues. The CDR3 here is CASNGPYSYEQYF. CDR3 in DNA: TGTGCCAGCAACGGCCCATACTCCTACGAGCAGTACTTC.

The chain links TRBV15 to TRBJ2-2; no clear D gene. CDR1 is LNHNV and CDR2 is YYDKDF in the germline V gene (reference sequence). V was trimmed by 0 bases and J by 6 bases, leaving 5 bases between them. There are 13 residues in the CDR3. As DNA, the CDR3 is TGTGCCACCAGCAGAGATCAACCCGGGGAGCTGTTTTTT. Residues: CATSRDQPGELFF.

This clonotype was observed a single time. The J gene is TRBJ2-7, the V gene TRBV7-9; 7 nucleotides agree with TRBD1. The CDR3 is 14 residues long. In germline, CDR1 is SEHNR, CDR2 FQNEAQ (reference sequence). With 1 base clipped from V and 3 bases from J, the junction kept 3 bases outside the gene matches. This CDR3 reads CASSLGGQLYEQYF. CDR3 bases: TGTGCCAGCAGCTTAGGGGGACAGCTCTACGAGCAGTACTTC.

V is TRBV29-1 and J is TRBJ1-2, with TRBD1 matching 7 bases. In germline, CDR1 is SQVTM, CDR2 ANQGSEA. This CDR3 is built from 14 residues. V gave up 2 bases and J gave up 4 bases; unmatched junction bases: 7. The CDR3 is CSVEQGENFYGYTF. The CDR3 nucleotides are TGCAGCGTTGAACAGGGGGAGAATTTCTATGGCTACACCTTC.

This clonotype was seen just once. The rearrangement joins TRBV19 to TRBJ1-5; D remains ambiguous. Trimming cost V 4 bases and J 1 base, with 14 bases left between them. The CDR3 is 16 residues long. Germline CDR1 reads LNHDA; CDR2 reads SQIVND (reference sequence). As DNA, the CDR3 is TGTGCCAGTAGTACCCTCCTAAAGGACAGCAATCAGCCCCAGCATTTT. It is translated as CASSTLLKDSNQPQHF.

The rearrangement uses TRBV15 and TRBJ1-2; D gene unclear. V was shortened by 2 bases and J by 6 bases, with 10 bases between the two germline ends. Germline-derived CDR1 and CDR2 are LNHNV and YYDKDF (reference sequence). The CDR3 is 13 residues long. CDR3 amino acids: CATSRTSRDGYTF. CDR3 nucleotides: TGTGCCACCAGCAGAACGTCGAGGGATGGCTACACCTTC.